This TCR beta chain was retrieved from a study of T cell repertoires in cytomegalovirus infection. This clonotype was recorded many times. V lost 1 base, J lost 5 bases, and 5 bases lay in between. CDR3 size: 13 residues. Germline lookup yields CDR1 SGHVS and CDR2 FQNEAQ. One entry per CDR3 protein, called by TCRdb with MiXCR from the reads. The profile shows 250,000 to 350,000 distinct CDR3 sequences, about 25% of them singletons. The origin of this receptor is a human donor in good health (CMV status not recorded). Some clones in this sample may be carry-over from other donors' samples. The chain links TRBV7-8 to TRBJ2-2; D is unclear. The specimen sequenced was PBMCs. Written as DNA, the CDR3 is TGTGCCAGCAGCTTAGATTGGACCGGGGAGCTGTTTTTT. Its translation is CASSLDWTGELFF.